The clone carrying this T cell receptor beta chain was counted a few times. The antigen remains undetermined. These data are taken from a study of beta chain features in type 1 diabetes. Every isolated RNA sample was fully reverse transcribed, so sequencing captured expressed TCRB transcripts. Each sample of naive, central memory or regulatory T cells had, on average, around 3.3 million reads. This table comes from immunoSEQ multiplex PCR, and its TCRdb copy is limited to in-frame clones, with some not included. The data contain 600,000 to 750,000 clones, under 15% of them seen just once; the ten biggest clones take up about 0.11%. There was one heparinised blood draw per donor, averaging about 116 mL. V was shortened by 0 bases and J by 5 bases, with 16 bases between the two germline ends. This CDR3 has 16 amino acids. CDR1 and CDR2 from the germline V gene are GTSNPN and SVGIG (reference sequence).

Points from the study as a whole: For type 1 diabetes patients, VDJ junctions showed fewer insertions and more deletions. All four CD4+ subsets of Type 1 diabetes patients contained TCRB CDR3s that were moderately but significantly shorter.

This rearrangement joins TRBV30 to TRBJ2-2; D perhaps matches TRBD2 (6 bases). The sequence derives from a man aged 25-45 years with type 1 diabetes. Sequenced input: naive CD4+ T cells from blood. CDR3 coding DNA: TGTGCCTGGAGTGTCATCACGGGGGTTAGAACCGGGGAGCTGTTTTTT. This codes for CAWSVITGVRTGELFF.